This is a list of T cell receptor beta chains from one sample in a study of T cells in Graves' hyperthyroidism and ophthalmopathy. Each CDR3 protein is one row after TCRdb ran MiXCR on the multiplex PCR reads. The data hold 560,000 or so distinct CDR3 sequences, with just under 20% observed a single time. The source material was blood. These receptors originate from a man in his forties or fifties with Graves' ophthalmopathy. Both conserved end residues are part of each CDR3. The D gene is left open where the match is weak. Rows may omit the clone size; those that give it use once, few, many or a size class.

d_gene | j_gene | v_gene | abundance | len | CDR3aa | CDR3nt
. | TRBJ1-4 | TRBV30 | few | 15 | CAWSVRTGSSVKLFF | TGTGCCTGGAGTGTACGTACAGGGAGTTCCGTTAAACTGTTTTTT
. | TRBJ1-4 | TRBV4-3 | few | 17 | CASSQDLGGATNEKLFF | TGCGCCAGCAGCCAAGATCTTGGGGGTGCAACTAATGAAAAACTGTTTTTT
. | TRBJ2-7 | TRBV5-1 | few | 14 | CASSPGPEAYEQYF | TGCGCCAGCAGCCCTGGGCCAGAAGCCTACGAGCAGTACTTC
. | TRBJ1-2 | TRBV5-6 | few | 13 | CASRMAALSGYTF | TGTGCCAGCAGGATGGCGGCTCTCTCTGGCTACACCTTC
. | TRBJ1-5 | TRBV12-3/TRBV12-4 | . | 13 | CASSFSEAGTQHF | TGTGCCAGCAGTTTCTCGGAGGCCGGGACCCAGCATTTT
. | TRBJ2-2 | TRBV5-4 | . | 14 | CASSFGWTGGELFF | TGTGCCAGCAGCTTCGGCTGGACGGGCGGGGAGCTGTTTTTT
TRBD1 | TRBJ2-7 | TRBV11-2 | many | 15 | CASSLDRDRPYEQYF | TGTGCCAGCAGCTTAGACCGGGACAGGCCCTACGAGCAGTACTTC
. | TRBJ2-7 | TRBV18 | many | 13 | CASSLGSAGEQYF | TGTGCCAGCTCCCTCGGATCAGCAGGAGAGCAGTACTTC
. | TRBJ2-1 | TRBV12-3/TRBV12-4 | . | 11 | CASSMELEQFF | TGTGCCAGCAGTATGGAGCTGGAGCAGTTCTTC
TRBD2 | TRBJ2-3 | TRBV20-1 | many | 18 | CSAVSLLGTSGRTDTQYF | TGCAGTGCTGTTTCCCTTCTCGGGACTAGCGGGAGGACAGATACGCAGTATTTT
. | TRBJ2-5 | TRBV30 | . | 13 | CAWSVKAGETQYF | TGTGCCTGGAGTGTTAAGGCCGGGGAGACCCAGTACTTC
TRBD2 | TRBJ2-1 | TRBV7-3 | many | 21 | CASSLMGGGLASQMRYNEQFF | TGTGCCAGCAGCTTAATGGGAGGGGGACTAGCGTCCCAGATGAGGTACAATGAGCAGTTCTTC
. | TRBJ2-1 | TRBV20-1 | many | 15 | CSVTRTASSYNEQFF | TGCAGTGTTACGCGGACCGCTAGCTCCTACAATGAGCAGTTCTTC
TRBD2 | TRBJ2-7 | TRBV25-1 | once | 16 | CASSVPSGGPHYEQYF | TGTGCCAGCAGTGTTCCGAGCGGGGGGCCTCACTACGAGCAGTACTTC
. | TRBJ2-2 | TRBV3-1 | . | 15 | CASSQEKPYGGELFF | TGTGCCAGCAGCCAGGAAAAGCCCTACGGCGGGGAGCTGTTTTTT
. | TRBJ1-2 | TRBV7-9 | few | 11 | CASIKGAEYTF | TGTGCCAGCATCAAAGGGGCAGAGTACACCTTC
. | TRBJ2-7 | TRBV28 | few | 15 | CASSLWRAGGYEQYF | TGTGCCAGCAGTTTATGGCGGGCAGGGGGGTACGAGCAGTACTTC
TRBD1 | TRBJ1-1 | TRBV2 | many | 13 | CARTTQGGTEAFF | TGTGCCAGGACCACCCAGGGGGGCACTGAAGCTTTCTTT
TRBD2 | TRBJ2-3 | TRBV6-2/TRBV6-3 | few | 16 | CASTQGLAEITDTQYF | TGTGCCAGCACCCAGGGACTAGCGGAAATCACAGATACGCAGTATTTT
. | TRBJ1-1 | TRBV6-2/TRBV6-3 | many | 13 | CASLGRGNTEAFF | TGTGCCAGCCTGGGCAGGGGGAACACTGAAGCTTTCTTT
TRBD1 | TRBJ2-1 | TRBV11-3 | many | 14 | CASSLGTGQDEQFF | TGTGCCAGCAGCTTAGGGACAGGGCAGGATGAGCAGTTCTTC
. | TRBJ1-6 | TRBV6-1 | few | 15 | CASRDGYSYNSPLHF | TGTGCCAGCCGGGACGGGTATTCCTATAATTCACCCCTCCACTTT
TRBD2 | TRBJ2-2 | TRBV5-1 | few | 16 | CASSLGAGTNTGELFF | TGCGCCAGCAGCTTGGGAGCGGGGACTAACACCGGGGAGCTGTTTTTT
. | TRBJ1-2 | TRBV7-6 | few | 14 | CASSSPGVSYGYTF | TGTGCCAGCAGCTCCCCCGGGGTCTCCTATGGCTACACCTTC
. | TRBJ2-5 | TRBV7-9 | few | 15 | CASSFPGPAGETQYF | TGTGCCAGCAGCTTTCCGGGACCAGCCGGAGAGACCCAGTACTTC
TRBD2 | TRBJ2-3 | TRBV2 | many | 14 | CARGSGSGTDTQYF | TGTGCCAGGGGGAGCGGGAGTGGAACAGATACGCAGTATTTT
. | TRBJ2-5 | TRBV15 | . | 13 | CATSPRRKETQYF | TGTGCCACCAGCCCTCGACGAAAAGAGACCCAGTACTTC
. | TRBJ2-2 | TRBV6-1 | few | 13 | CASSEPGTGELFF | TGTGCCAGCAGCGAACCTGGGACCGGGGAGCTGTTTTTT
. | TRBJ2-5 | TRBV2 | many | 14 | CASSRAGNQETQYF | TGTGCCAGCAGCCGAGCAGGGAACCAAGAGACCCAGTACTTC
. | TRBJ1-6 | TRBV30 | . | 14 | CAWKWDSGNSPLHF | TGTGCCTGGAAATGGGACTCCGGCAATTCACCCCTCCACTTT
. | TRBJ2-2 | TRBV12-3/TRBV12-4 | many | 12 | CASFATTGELFF | TGTGCCAGCTTTGCAACCACCGGGGAGCTGTTTTTT
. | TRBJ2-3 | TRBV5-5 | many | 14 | CASSFQGGTDTQYF | TGTGCCAGCAGCTTTCAGGGAGGCACAGATACGCAGTATTTT
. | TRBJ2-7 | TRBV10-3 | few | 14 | CAIMGGSVSYEQYF | TGTGCCATCATGGGGGGCAGTGTCTCCTACGAGCAGTACTTC
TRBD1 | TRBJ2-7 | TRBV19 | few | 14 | CATRDSQDSYEQYF | TGTGCCACCCGGGACAGCCAGGATTCCTACGAGCAGTACTTC